This is a list of T cell receptor beta chains from one sample in a study of blood T cell repertoires in COVID-19. TCRdb keeps only in-frame clones here, not all; method: immunoSEQ multiplex PCR. The table lists roughly 60,000 clones, roughly 85% of them singletons, with about an eighth in the top ten. The sample was peripheral blood. These receptors came from a human donor in a cohort sampled during active COVID-19. The CDR3 runs from the conserved cysteine through the conserved F or W. Each record gives: CDR3 DNA, CDR3 protein, V gene, CDR3 length, D gene, clone size, J gene. D genes are given only for firm matches. Size tells how often a clone was seen (once, few, many) or the class of an expanded clone, and some rows leave it out.

DNA: TGTGCCAGCAGTTCCGCAGGGTCGGGGGCCAACGTCCTGACTTTC
CDR3: CASSSAGSGANVLTF
V: TRBV6-6
length: 15
D: .
size: .
J: TRBJ2-6

DNA: TGTGCCTGGAGGCGGGGAAGCTCCTACAATGAGCAGTTCTTC
CDR3: CAWRRGSSYNEQFF
V: TRBV30
length: 14
D: .
size: .
J: TRBJ2-1

DNA: TGCGCCAGCAGCTTGGAAACTAGCGGAGAAGATACGCAGTATTTT
CDR3: CASSLETSGEDTQYF
V: TRBV5-1
length: 15
D: TRBD2
size: .
J: TRBJ2-3

DNA: TGTGCCAGCAGTTCCGGCGGGGGTCTCTCTGGAAACACCATATATTTT
CDR3: CASSSGGGLSGNTIYF
V: TRBV27
length: 16
D: .
size: .
J: TRBJ1-3

DNA: TGTGCCAGCAGTGAAGGAGGGGGACAGGTTGAGCAGTACTTC
CDR3: CASSEGGGQVEQYF
V: TRBV2
length: 14
D: TRBD1
size: .
J: TRBJ2-7

DNA: TGTGCCAGCTCACCGACGACAGGGGGTTTGGATGAGCAGTTCTTC
CDR3: CASSPTTGGLDEQFF
V: TRBV18
length: 15
D: TRBD1
size: .
J: TRBJ2-1

DNA: TGTGCCAGTAGTTTTGGACAGGCTGGGGCCAACGTCCTGACTTTC
CDR3: CASSFGQAGANVLTF
V: TRBV19
length: 15
D: TRBD1
size: .
J: TRBJ2-6

DNA: TGCAGCGTTGGGAATAGCGGGAGAGGAGATACGCAGTATTTT
CDR3: CSVGNSGRGDTQYF
V: TRBV29-1
length: 14
D: TRBD2
size: .
J: TRBJ2-3

DNA: TGCGCCAGCAGCTTGGATCCCCTTTCCCAGAGCAATCAGCCCCAGCATTTT
CDR3: CASSLDPLSQSNQPQHF
V: TRBV5-1
length: 17
D: .
size: .
J: TRBJ1-5

DNA: TGCGCCAGCAGCCAAGGACAGGGGGGGTTTGAATCTGATACGCAGTATTTT
CDR3: CASSQGQGGFESDTQYF
V: TRBV4-1
length: 17
D: TRBD1
size: .
J: TRBJ2-3

DNA: TGTGCCAGCAGCTTAAGGGAGTGGGAGACCCAGTACTTC
CDR3: CASSLREWETQYF
V: TRBV7-9
length: 13
D: .
size: .
J: TRBJ2-5

DNA: TGTGCCAGTAACGCGGGACTAGCCTACGAGCAGTACTTC
CDR3: CASNAGLAYEQYF
V: TRBV19
length: 13
D: TRBD2
size: .
J: TRBJ2-7

DNA: TGTGCCAGCAGCTTAGATACTAGTTCAGAGACCCAGTACTTC
CDR3: CASSLDTSSETQYF
V: TRBV7-2
length: 14
D: .
size: .
J: TRBJ2-5

DNA: TGCGCCAGCAGCTTGGAGTCCTCAGTGTGGGAGACCCAGTACTTC
CDR3: CASSLESSVWETQYF
V: TRBV5-1
length: 15
D: .
size: .
J: TRBJ2-5

DNA: TGTGCCTGGAGTGTACTAGGGACCTACGAGCAGTACTTC
CDR3: CAWSVLGTYEQYF
V: TRBV30
length: 13
D: .
size: .
J: TRBJ2-7

DNA: TGTGCCAGCAGTGAGAGGACTAGCGGGATACCCTACGAGCAGTACTTC
CDR3: CASSERTSGIPYEQYF
V: TRBV2
length: 16
D: TRBD2
size: .
J: TRBJ2-7

DNA: TGTGCCAGCAGCCTCCAGGGACAGGTTGCCACCGGGGAGCTGTTTTTT
CDR3: CASSLQGQVATGELFF
V: TRBV9
length: 16
D: TRBD1
size: once
J: TRBJ2-2